The 9 T cell receptor beta chains reported below all come from one sample, sequenced in a study of pediatric ulcerative colitis. Clones were read by immunoSEQ multiplex PCR, and TCRdb kept only the in-frame ones, dropping some. Of about 37,000 clones in the sample, about 75% were seen once. Rectal tissue came from one to two pinch biopsies taken at colonoscopy. The sequencing input was gut tissue. These receptors were obtained from a boy under 18 with severe ulcerative colitis.

The chain uses TRBV2 and TRBJ2-1; possible D gene TRBD1, 6 bases. The CDR3 is 13 residues long. Germline lookup yields CDR1 SNHLY and CDR2 FYNNEI. V was trimmed by 5 bases and J by 6 bases, leaving 11 bases between them. The CDR3 loop is CASSRTEANEQFF. CDR3 bases: TGTGCCAGCAGTCGGACAGAGGCCAATGAGCAGTTCTTC.

By share, this clone ranks as medium-sized. Other DNA sequences within the sample encode an identical CDR3. The rearrangement joins TRBV10-2 to TRBJ1-5, with D hard to call. CDR3 length: 16 amino acids. Germline V gene data show CDR1 as WSHSY and CDR2 as SAAADI. Trimming took 0 bases from V and 0 from J, leaving 9 bases between them. The CDR3 nucleotides read TGCGCCAGCAGTGAGTCCCCAGGCAATAGCAATCAGCCCCAGCATTTT. Amino acid sequence: CASSESPGNSNQPQHF.

The V call is TRBV9, the J call TRBJ1-1; D not certain. CDR1 and CDR2 from the germline V gene are SGDLS and YYNGEE. V lost 3 bases and J 5 bases, leaving 14 bases between the germline ends. This CDR3 comprises 14 residues. CDR3 residues: CASSAAGGTTEAFF. The CDR3 bases are TGTGCCAGCAGCGCCGCGGGAGGTACGACTGAAGCTTTCTTT.

The chain carries TRBV6-5 and TRBJ1-2; no definite D call. V shed 0 bases and J shed 4 bases, with 6 bases lying between them. This CDR3 contains 13 residues. CDR1 is MNHEY and CDR2 is SVGAGI in the germline V gene. DNA of the CDR3: TGTGCCAGCAGTTACTCCCAGGTCTATGGCTACACCTTC. It yields the protein CASSYSQVYGYTF.

This sequence joins TRBV28 and TRBJ1-5; no clear D. The CDR3 is 14 residues long. Trimming removed 6 bases at V and 0 bases at J, with 9 bases between. From germline, CDR1 is MDHEN and CDR2 SYDVKM. As DNA, the CDR3 is TGTGCCAGCAGGGCTACCATTAGCAATCAGCCCCAGCATTTT. Translation: CASRATISNQPQHF.

This clone was recorded once. The chain has TRBV6-1 and TRBJ1-1; 7 bases agree with TRBD1. This CDR3 has 15 amino acids. V gave up 7 bases and J gave up 7 bases; unmatched junction bases: 15. CDR1 is MNHNS, CDR2 SASEGT, per germline. The CDR3 nucleotides are TGTGCCAGCAAACGTGGGGGACAGACCCACGTTGAAGCTTTCTTT. Protein sequence: CASKRGGQTHVEAFF.

The chain links TRBV7-9 to TRBJ2-7; D not resolved. Germline V gene lookup returns CDR1 SEHNR and CDR2 FQNEAQ (reference sequence). This CDR3 region has 12 residues. V was cut by 4 bases and J by 4 bases, with 8 bases left in between. The CDR3 is CASSSHNYEQYF. The CDR3 DNA is TGTGCCAGCAGCTCGCACAATTACGAGCAGTACTTC.

The V call is TRBV10-3, the J call TRBJ1-2, with 8 bases fitting TRBD1. The CDR3 loop spans 14 amino acids. With V trimmed by 7 bases and J by 2 bases, 6 bases remained unmatched. Germline V gene lookup returns CDR1 ENHRY and CDR2 SYGVKD. The chain's CDR3 is CAINPRQGNYGYTF. The CDR3 DNA reads as TGTGCCATCAATCCCAGACAGGGGAACTATGGCTACACCTTC.

This rearrangement joins TRBV7-9 to TRBJ2-1; no clear D. The CDR3 runs to 13 residues. V was pared by 3 bases and J by 8 bases, with 11 bases between. The germline V gene encodes CDR1 SEHNR and CDR2 FQNEAQ (reference sequence). The CDR3: CASSLTRPDEQFF. Written as DNA, the CDR3 is TGTGCCAGCAGCTTGACCAGGCCCGATGAGCAGTTCTTC.